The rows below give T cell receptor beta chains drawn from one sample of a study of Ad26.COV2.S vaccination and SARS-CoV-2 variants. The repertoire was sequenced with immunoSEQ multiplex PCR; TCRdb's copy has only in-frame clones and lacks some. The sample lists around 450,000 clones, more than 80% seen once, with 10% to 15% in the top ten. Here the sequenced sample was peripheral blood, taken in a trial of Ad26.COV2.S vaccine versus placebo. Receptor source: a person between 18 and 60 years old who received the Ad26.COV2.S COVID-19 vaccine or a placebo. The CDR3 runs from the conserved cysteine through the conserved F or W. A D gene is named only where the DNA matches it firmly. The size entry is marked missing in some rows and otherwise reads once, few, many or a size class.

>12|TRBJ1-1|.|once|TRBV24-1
TGTGCCACCAGTGATTGGACTGCCGAAGCTTTCTTT
CATSDWTAEAFF
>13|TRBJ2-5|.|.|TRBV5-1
TGCGCCAGCAGCTTGGCTGATCGAGAGACCCAGTACTTC
CASSLADRETQYF
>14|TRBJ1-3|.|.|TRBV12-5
TGTGCTAGTGGTTTCTCCTCTTCTGGAAACACCATATATTTT
CASGFSSSGNTIYF
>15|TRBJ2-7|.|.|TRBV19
TGTGCCAGTAGTATGGGCAGGACCCTCGGCTACGAGCAGTACTTC
CASSMGRTLGYEQYF
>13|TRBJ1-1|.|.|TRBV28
TGTGCCAGCACCGAGCCGATGAACACTGAAGCTTTCTTT
CASTEPMNTEAFF
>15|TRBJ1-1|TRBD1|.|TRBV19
TGTGCCAGTAGTATTAGAGCAGGGGGGTTCGCTGAAGCTTTCTTT
CASSIRAGGFAEAFF
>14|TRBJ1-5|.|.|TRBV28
TGTGCCAGCAGGTCTACAGGGTTCGGTCAGCCCCAGCATTTT
CASRSTGFGQPQHF
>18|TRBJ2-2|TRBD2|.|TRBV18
TGTGCCAGCTCACCAAGGACTAGCGGGGTATCGAACACCGGGGAGCTGTTTTTT
CASSPRTSGVSNTGELFF
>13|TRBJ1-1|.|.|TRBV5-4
TGTGCCAGCAGCCCTATGGGGAACACTGAAGCTTTCTTT
CASSPMGNTEAFF
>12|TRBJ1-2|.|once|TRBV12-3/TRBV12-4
TGTGCCAGCATTGGGCAGACCTATGGCTACACCTTC
CASIGQTYGYTF
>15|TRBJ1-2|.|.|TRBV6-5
TGTGCCAGCAGTTACTCGGGCGGGGGTGTGGCTGGCTACACCTTC
CASSYSGGGVAGYTF
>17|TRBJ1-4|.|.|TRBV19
TGTGCCAGTAGTAGAGCGGTGGACAGAAGCCCTAATGAAAAACTGTTTTTT
CASSRAVDRSPNEKLFF
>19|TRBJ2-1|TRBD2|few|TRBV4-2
TGTGCCAGCAGCCCCGCTGGGACTAGCGGCTACGGATTCTACAATGAGCAGTTCTTC
CASSPAGTSGYGFYNEQFF
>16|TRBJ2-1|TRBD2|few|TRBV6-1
TGTGCCAGCAGTGAACAAGCGGGATCCATCCAGGATGAGCAGTTCTTC
CASSEQAGSIQDEQFF
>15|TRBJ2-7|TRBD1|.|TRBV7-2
TGTGCCAGCAGCCTCGGACAGGGGAGGTCCTACGAGCAGTACTTC
CASSLGQGRSYEQYF
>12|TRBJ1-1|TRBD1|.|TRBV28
TGTGCCAGCAGCGCAGGGGGCACTGAAGCTTTCTTT
CASSAGGTEAFF
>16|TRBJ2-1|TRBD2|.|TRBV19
TGTGCCAGTAGTATAGAGGGGACTAGTTCCTACAATGAGCAGTTCTTC
CASSIEGTSSYNEQFF
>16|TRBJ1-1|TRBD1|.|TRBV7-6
TGTGCCAGCAGCTTCGGACAGGGACGGATGAACACTGAAGCTTTCTTT
CASSFGQGRMNTEAFF
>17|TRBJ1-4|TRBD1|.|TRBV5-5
TGTGCCAGCAGCTCTTCCGGGACAGGGGCCAGGAATGAAAAACTGTTTTTT
CASSSSGTGARNEKLFF
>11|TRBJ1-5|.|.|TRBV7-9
TGTGCCAGCAGCTTAGGTCCGGTACAGCATTTT
CASSLGPVQHF
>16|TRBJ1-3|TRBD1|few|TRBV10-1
TGCGCCAGCAGTGACTATGGGACAGGGAATGGAAACACCATATATTTT
CASSDYGTGNGNTIYF
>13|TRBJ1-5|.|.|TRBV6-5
TGTGCCAGCAGTTTACGACCTAATCAGCCCCAGCATTTT
CASSLRPNQPQHF
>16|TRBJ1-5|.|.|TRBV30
TGTGCCTGGAGTGGGCCTGGGGGGCAGATCAATCAGCCCCAGCATTTT
CAWSGPGGQINQPQHF